Given below is one T cell receptor (beta chain) in context. The data were taken from a study of cytomegalovirus exposure and HLA in healthy donors. The PCR ran on 60 Vbeta and 13 Jbeta primers. Produced via immunoSEQ multiplex PCR; TCRdb's table is partial and in-frame only. The table records 150,000 to 200,000 clones, around 88% of them present only once. The V gene end was trimmed by 7 bases and the J gene end by 1 base; junction bases not matched to a gene: 7. Germline lookup yields CDR1 SGHAT and CDR2 FQNNGV. The CDR3 has 16 amino acids. This clonotype was sampled from a woman aged 18-35 years in good health and CMV-seronegative. V usage is TRBV11-2 and J usage is TRBJ2-6; 7 bases fit TRBD1. Sequencing used PBMCs. CDR3: CASIFTGVSGANVLTF. The CDR3 DNA sequence: TGTGCCAGCATTTTCACAGGGGTATCTGGGGCCAACGTCCTGACTTTC.